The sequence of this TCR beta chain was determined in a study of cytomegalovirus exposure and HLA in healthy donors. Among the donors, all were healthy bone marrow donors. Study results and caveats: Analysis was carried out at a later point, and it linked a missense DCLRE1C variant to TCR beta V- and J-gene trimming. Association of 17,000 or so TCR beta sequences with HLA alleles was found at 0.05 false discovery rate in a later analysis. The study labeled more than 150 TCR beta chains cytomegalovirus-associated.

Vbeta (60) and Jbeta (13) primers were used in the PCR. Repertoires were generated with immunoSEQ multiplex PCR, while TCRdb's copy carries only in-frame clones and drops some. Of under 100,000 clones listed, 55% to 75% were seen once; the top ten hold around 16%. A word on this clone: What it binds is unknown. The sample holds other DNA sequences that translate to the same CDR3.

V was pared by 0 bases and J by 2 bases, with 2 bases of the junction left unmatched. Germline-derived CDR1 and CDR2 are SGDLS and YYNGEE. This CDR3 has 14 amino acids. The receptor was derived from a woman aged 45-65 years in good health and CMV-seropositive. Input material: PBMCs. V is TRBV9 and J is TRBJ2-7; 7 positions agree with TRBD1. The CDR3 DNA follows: TGTGCCAGCAGCGTAGGACAGGGTACCTACGAGCAGTACTTC. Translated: CASSVGQGTYEQYF.